The following is a T cell receptor beta chain sequence with its context. Its antigen is unknown. These data belong to a study of T cells after yellow fever vaccination. Study as a whole: The SMART-Seq v4 Ultra Low Input method served to prepare the low-cell-number fractions. Study-wide points: Within FACS-sorted repertoires, abundant clonotypes contaminating from the bulk population could be present.

Researchers made TCR cDNA using 5'RACE template switching, and this step added a universal primer site and UMIs. TCRdb redid the calling of the 5' RACE reads with MiXCR, one entry per CDR3 protein. The data show hundreds of thousands of distinct CDR3 sequences, 10% to 15% seen once. V was clipped by 0 bases and J by 3 bases, with 9 bases between them. This CDR3 contains 14 residues. CDR1 and CDR2 from the germline V gene are SGDLS and YYNGEE. The TCR comes from a man aged 30 to 45 who received the YFV17D yellow fever vaccine. This material consisted of PBMCs, taken on the day of the yellow fever booster vaccination. The V call is TRBV9, the J call TRBJ1-1, with D perhaps TRBD1 (5 bases). The CDR3 loop is CASSVGDPYTEAFF. The CDR3 bases are TGTGCCAGCAGCGTAGGGGACCCGTACACTGAAGCTTTCTTT.